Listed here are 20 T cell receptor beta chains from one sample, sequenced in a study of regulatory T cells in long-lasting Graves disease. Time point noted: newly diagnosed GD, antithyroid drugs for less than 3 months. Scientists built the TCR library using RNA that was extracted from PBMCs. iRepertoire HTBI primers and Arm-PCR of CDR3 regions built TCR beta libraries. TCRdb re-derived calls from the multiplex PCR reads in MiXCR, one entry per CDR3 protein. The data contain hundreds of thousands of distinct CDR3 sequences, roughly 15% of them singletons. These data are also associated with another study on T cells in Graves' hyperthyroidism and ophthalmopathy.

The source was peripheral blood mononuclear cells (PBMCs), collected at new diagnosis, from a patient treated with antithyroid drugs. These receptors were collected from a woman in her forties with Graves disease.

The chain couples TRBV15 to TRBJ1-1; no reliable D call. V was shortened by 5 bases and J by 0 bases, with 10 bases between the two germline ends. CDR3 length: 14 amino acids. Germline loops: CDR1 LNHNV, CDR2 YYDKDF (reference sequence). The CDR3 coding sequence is TGTGCCACCAGCCCCGGGCCCGTGAACACTGAAGCTTTCTTT. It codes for CATSPGPVNTEAFF.

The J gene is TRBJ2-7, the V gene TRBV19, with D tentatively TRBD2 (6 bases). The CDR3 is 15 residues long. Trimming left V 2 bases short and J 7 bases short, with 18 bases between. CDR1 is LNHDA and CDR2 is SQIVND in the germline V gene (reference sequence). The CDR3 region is CASSISSGVIREQYF. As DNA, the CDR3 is TGTGCCAGTAGTATAAGTTCGGGAGTAATACGGGAGCAGTACTTC.

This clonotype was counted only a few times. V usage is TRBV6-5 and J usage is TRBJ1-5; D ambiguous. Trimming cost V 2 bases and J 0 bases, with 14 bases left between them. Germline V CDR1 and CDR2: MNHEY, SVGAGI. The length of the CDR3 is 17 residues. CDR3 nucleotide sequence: TGTGCCAGCAGTTACAATTTACGAGGAGCTAGCAATCAGCCCCAGCATTTT. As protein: CASSYNLRGASNQPQHF.

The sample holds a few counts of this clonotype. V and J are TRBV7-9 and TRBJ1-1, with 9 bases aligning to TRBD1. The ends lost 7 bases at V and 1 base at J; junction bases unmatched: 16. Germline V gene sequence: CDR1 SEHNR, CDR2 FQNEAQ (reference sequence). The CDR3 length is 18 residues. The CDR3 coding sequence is TGTGCCAGCACCGGAAGCGGCGGGACAGGGTACGCGAACACTGAAGCTTTCTTT. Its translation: CASTGSGGTGYANTEAFF.

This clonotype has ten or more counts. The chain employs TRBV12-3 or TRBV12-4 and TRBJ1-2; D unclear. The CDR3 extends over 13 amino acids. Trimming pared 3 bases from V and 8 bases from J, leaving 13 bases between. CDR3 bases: TGTGCCAGCAGTTTCGAGGGAGGGAGCGGCTACACCTTC. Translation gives CASSFEGGSGYTF.

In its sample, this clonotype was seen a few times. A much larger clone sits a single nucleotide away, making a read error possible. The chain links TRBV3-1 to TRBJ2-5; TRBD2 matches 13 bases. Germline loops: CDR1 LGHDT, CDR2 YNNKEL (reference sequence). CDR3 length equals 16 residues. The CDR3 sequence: CVSSRTSGSPQETQYF. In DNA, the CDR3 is TGTGTCAGCAGCCGGACTAGCGGGAGTCCGCAAGAGACCCAGTACTTC.

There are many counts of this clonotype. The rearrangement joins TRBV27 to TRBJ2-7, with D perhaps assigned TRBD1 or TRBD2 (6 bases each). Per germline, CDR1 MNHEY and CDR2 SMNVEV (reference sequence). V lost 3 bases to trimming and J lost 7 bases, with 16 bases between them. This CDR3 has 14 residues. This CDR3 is CASSFSGADLEQYF. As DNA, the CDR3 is TGTGCCAGCAGTTTTTCGGGGGCAGACCTGGAGCAGTACTTC.

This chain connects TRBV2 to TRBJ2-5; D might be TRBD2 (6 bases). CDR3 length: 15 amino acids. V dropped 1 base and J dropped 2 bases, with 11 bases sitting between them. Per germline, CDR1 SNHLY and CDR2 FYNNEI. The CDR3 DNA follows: TGTGCCAGCAGTGAAGGGCGGGGCGATCAAGAGACCCAGTACTTC. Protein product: CASSEGRGDQETQYF.

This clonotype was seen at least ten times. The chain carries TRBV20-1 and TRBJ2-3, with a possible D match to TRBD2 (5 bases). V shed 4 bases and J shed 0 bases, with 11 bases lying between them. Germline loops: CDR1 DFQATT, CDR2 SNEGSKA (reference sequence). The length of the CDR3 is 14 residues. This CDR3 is CSATAVPSTDTQYF. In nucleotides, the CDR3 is TGCAGTGCTACAGCGGTTCCTAGCACAGATACGCAGTATTTT.

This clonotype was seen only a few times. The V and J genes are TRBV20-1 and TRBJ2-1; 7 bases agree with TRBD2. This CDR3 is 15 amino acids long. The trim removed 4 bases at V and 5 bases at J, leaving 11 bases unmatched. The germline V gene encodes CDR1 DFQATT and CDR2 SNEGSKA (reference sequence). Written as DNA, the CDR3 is TGCAGTGCTACAGCGGGGAAGGGGCGGGACAATGAGCAGTTCTTC. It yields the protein CSATAGKGRDNEQFF.

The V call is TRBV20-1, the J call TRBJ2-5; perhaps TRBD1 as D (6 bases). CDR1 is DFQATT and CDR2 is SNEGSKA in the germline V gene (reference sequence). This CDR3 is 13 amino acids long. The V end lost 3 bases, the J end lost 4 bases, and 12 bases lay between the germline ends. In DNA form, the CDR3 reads TGCAGTGCTAGGGGATCAGGGGTAGAGACCCAGTACTTC. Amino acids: CSARGSGVETQYF.

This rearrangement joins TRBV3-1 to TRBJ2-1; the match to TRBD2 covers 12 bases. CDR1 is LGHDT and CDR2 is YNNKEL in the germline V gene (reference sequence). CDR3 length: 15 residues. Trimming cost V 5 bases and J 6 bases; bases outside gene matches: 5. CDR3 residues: CASSFLAGGTNEQFF. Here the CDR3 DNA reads TGTGCCAGCAGCTTCCTAGCGGGAGGGACCAATGAGCAGTTCTTC.

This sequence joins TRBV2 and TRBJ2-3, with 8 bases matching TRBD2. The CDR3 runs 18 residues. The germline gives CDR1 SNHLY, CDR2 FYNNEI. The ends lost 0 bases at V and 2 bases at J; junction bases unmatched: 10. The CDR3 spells CASSEALQSSGTTDTQYF. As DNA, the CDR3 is TGTGCCAGCAGTGAAGCGCTCCAGAGTAGCGGGACCACAGATACGCAGTATTTT.

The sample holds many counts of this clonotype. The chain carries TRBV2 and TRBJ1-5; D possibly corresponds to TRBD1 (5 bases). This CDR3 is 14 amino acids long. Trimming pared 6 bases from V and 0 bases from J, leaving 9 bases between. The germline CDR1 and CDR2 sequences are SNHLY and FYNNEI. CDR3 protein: CASSETVSNQPQHF. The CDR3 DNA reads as TGTGCCAGCAGCGAGACAGTTAGCAATCAGCCCCAGCATTTT.

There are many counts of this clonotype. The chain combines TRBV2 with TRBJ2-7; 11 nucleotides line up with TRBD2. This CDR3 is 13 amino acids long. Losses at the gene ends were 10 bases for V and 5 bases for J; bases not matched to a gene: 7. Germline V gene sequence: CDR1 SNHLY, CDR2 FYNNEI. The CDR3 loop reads CATMPTSGDEQYF. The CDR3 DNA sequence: TGTGCCACCATGCCGACTAGCGGGGACGAGCAGTACTTC.

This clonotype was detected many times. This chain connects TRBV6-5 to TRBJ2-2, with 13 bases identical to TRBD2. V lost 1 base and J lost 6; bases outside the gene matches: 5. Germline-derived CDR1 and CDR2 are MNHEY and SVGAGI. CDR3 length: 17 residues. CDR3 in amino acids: CASSYFPTSGRAGELFF. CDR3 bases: TGTGCCAGCAGTTACTTCCCTACTAGCGGGAGGGCCGGGGAGCTGTTTTTT.

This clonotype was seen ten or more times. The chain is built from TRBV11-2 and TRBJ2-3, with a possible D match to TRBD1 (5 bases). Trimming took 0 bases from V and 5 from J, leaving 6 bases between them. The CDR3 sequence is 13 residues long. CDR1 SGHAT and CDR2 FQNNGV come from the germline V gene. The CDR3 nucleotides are TGTGCCAGCAGCTTAGACAGGGAAGATACGCAGTATTTT. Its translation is CASSLDREDTQYF.

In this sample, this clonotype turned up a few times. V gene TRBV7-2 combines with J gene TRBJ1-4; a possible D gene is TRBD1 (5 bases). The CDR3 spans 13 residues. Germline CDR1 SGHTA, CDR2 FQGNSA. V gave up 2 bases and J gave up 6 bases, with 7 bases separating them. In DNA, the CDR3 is TGTGCCAGCAGCTTACGGGGCCATGAAAAACTGTTTTTT. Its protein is CASSLRGHEKLFF.

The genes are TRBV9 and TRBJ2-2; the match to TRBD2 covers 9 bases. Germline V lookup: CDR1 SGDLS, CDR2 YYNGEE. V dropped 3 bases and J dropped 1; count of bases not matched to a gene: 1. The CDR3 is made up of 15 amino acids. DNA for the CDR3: TGTGCCAGCAGCGGACTAGCGGAGAACACCGGGGAGCTGTTTTTT. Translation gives CASSGLAENTGELFF.

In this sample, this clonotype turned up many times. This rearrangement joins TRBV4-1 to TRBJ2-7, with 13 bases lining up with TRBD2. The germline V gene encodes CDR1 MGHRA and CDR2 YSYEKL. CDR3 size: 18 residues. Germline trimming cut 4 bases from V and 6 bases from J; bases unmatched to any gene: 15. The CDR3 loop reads CASSPMGSRTSGRGEQYF. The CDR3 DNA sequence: TGCGCCAGCAGCCCGATGGGTTCTCGGACTAGCGGGAGAGGCGAGCAGTACTTC.